These T cell receptor beta chains were read from a single sample in a study of CDR3 diversity in severe acne. TCRdb re-derived calls from the PCR reads in MiXCR, one entry per CDR3 protein. The data hold more than 80,000 distinct CDR3 sequences, with about half observed a single time. The specimen sequenced was blood. The receptors derive from a male donor with severe acne vulgaris. Both conserved end residues are part of each CDR3. D genes are given only for firm matches. Clone size is shown for a subset of rows, as once, few, many or a class of expanded clone.

clone size	V gene	D gene	J gene	CDR3 DNA	CDR3 protein
few	TRBV15	-	TRBJ2-3	TGTGCCACCAGCGGACTCAGGAGCAGCACAGATACGCAGTATTTT	CATSGLRSSTDTQYF
-	TRBV14	-	TRBJ1-2	TGTGCCAGCCGACCCTCCGGGACCTATGGCTACACCTTC	CASRPSGTYGYTF
-	TRBV20-1	TRBD2	TRBJ2-1	TGCAGTGCAAAACTAGCGGGAGAAAATGAGCAGTTCTTC	CSAKLAGENEQFF
-	TRBV12-3/TRBV12-4	TRBD1	TRBJ2-1	TGTGCCAGCAGCCCCGGGAAGGGACAGGGCAGAATCTACAATGAGCAGTTCTTC	CASSPGKGQGRIYNEQFF
-	TRBV7-9	TRBD2	TRBJ2-5	TGTGCCAGCAGCTTATATTCTAGCGGGATGCAAGAGACCCAGTACTTC	CASSLYSSGMQETQYF
many	TRBV7-6	TRBD1	TRBJ1-1	TGTGCCAGCAGCTCAAGGGGGCGATCTGAAGCTTTCTTT	CASSSRGRSEAFF
once	TRBV29-1	TRBD1	TRBJ2-6	TGCAGCGTTGAAGAAGGCGACAGGGTCTTTGGGGCCAACGTCCTGACTTTC	CSVEEGDRVFGANVLTF
medium-sized	TRBV20-1	-	TRBJ2-3	TGCAGTGCTAGAGATCTGACGGGAGAACCAGATACGCAGTATTTT	CSARDLTGEPDTQYF
-	TRBV9	-	TRBJ2-7	TGTGCCAGCAGCGTAGGGGCCAGGAACTACGAGCAGTACTTC	CASSVGARNYEQYF
-	TRBV5-1	TRBD2	TRBJ2-2	TGCGCCAGCAGCTCCCGGGGGGGGGCGAACACCGGGGAGCTGTTTTTT	CASSSRGGANTGELFF
-	TRBV20-1	TRBD2	TRBJ2-1	TGCAGTGCCGTTAGCGGGAGCTCGGGCCATGAGCAGTTCTTC	CSAVSGSSGHEQFF
many	TRBV9	-	TRBJ2-1	TGTGCCAGCAGCGGTACCCGTTCCGCCTACAATGAGCAGTTCTTC	CASSGTRSAYNEQFF
many	TRBV7-9	TRBD1	TRBJ1-2	TGTGCCAGCAGCTTAGATCCGGGACAGGGGGGCTATGGCTACACCTTC	CASSLDPGQGGYGYTF
-	TRBV7-2	TRBD1	TRBJ1-5	TGTGCCAGCAGCTCAATCAGACAGGGGAAGAATCAGCCCCAGCATTTT	CASSSIRQGKNQPQHF
-	TRBV10-2	-	TRBJ1-1	TGCGCCAGCAGTGAGTCGCCAGGAGTCACTGAAGCTTTCTTT	CASSESPGVTEAFF
-	TRBV5-1	-	TRBJ1-2	TGCGCCAGCAGCTTAGGGACTAGCTACACCTTC	CASSLGTSYTF
once	TRBV19	TRBD1	TRBJ2-2	TGTGCCAGCAGTAGGGGGACAGCGAACACCGGGGAGCTGTTTTTT	CASSRGTANTGELFF
few	TRBV28	TRBD1	TRBJ1-2	TGTGCCAGCACCTCTGACAGGGGGAACTATGGCTACACCTTC	CASTSDRGNYGYTF
few	TRBV29-1	TRBD2	TRBJ2-7	TGCAGCGTTGAGACTAGCGGGAGGCCCCCTTCCAGGTACGAGCAGTACTTC	CSVETSGRPPSRYEQYF
-	TRBV25-1	TRBD2	TRBJ2-7	TGTGCCAGCAGCTCCGGACTAGCGTTCCCCTACGAGCAGTACTTC	CASSSGLAFPYEQYF
few	TRBV11-2	TRBD2	TRBJ2-5	TGTGCCAGCAGCAAGGGACTAGCGGGAGGGCGGGAGACCCAGTACTTC	CASSKGLAGGRETQYF
-	TRBV15	-	TRBJ2-7	TGTGCCACCAGCAGAGATGTGTCGGGGGGACAGGACTACGAGCAGTACTTC	CATSRDVSGGQDYEQYF
-	TRBV7-9	-	TRBJ2-7	TGTGCCAGCAGCTTCGCGGGACAAGGTTACGAGCAGTACTTC	CASSFAGQGYEQYF
few	TRBV28	-	TRBJ1-1	TGTGCCAGCAGTGCGATTATGGGCGAGGGACGGGAGATCACTGAAGCTTTCTTT	CASSAIMGEGREITEAFF
many	TRBV5-6	TRBD1	TRBJ2-3	TGTGCCAGCAGCCTTCCCGGGACAGGGAGCACAGATACGCAGTATTTT	CASSLPGTGSTDTQYF
-	TRBV14	-	TRBJ2-2	TGTGCCAGCAGCCAGAATGTGAACACCGGGGAGCTGTTTTTT	CASSQNVNTGELFF
many	TRBV7-8	-	TRBJ1-2	TGTGCCAGCAGCTTAGATAAAGGCTATGGCTACACCTTC	CASSLDKGYGYTF